The rows below give T cell receptor beta chains drawn from one sample of a study of control samples from healthy donors and cancer patients. Repertoires were generated with immunoSEQ multiplex PCR, while TCRdb's copy carries only in-frame clones and drops some. The table includes 170,000 or so clones, 90% to 95% detected once. Material for sequencing was blood. The receptors come from a man between 25 and 39 years old in good health. CDR3s include the opening cysteine and the closing phenylalanine or tryptophan. Each record gives: V gene, J gene, D gene, CDR3 protein. The D gene is left open where the match is weak.

v_call: TRBV9; j_call: TRBJ1-5; d_call: NA; cdr3_aa: CASSVGQNSNQPQHF
v_call: TRBV10-3; j_call: TRBJ1-5; d_call: NA; cdr3_aa: CATANRVSNQPQHF
v_call: TRBV27; j_call: TRBJ1-2; d_call: NA; cdr3_aa: CASSYRENYGYTF
v_call: TRBV30; j_call: TRBJ1-5; d_call: TRBD1; cdr3_aa: CAWSFGGQLNQPQHF
v_call: TRBV6-2/TRBV6-3; j_call: TRBJ2-5; d_call: TRBD2; cdr3_aa: CASSLAGVRETQYF
v_call: TRBV14; j_call: TRBJ2-1; d_call: TRBD2; cdr3_aa: CASSQPGTSSYNEQFF
v_call: TRBV25-1; j_call: TRBJ1-2; d_call: NA; cdr3_aa: CASSVDSNYGYTF
v_call: TRBV28; j_call: TRBJ1-6; d_call: NA; cdr3_aa: CASSFLRGGNSPLHF
v_call: TRBV11-2; j_call: TRBJ2-7; d_call: NA; cdr3_aa: CASSWEAASYEQYF
v_call: TRBV5-1; j_call: TRBJ2-7; d_call: TRBD1; cdr3_aa: CASSLGTGGFEQYF
v_call: TRBV27; j_call: TRBJ2-2; d_call: NA; cdr3_aa: CASSQQKPLVGRYTGELFF
v_call: TRBV6-2/TRBV6-3; j_call: TRBJ2-2; d_call: NA; cdr3_aa: CASSYSSTGELFF
v_call: TRBV7-9; j_call: TRBJ1-1; d_call: NA; cdr3_aa: CASSLGGGNTEAFF
v_call: TRBV18; j_call: TRBJ2-2; d_call: TRBD1; cdr3_aa: CASSRDREPGELFF
v_call: TRBV6-5; j_call: TRBJ1-2; d_call: NA; cdr3_aa: CASNEGGNYGYTF
v_call: TRBV19; j_call: TRBJ2-7; d_call: NA; cdr3_aa: CASSKASSGVGYEQYF
v_call: TRBV6-1; j_call: TRBJ2-7; d_call: TRBD1; cdr3_aa: CASSDTIDRVPYSEQYF
v_call: TRBV19; j_call: TRBJ1-1; d_call: NA; cdr3_aa: CASSIGKGHRPRENTEAFF
v_call: TRBV6-5; j_call: TRBJ1-1; d_call: NA; cdr3_aa: CASSTTHTNTEAFF
v_call: TRBV4-1; j_call: TRBJ2-1; d_call: NA; cdr3_aa: CASSQVEGGPYNEQFF
v_call: TRBV9; j_call: TRBJ1-5; d_call: NA; cdr3_aa: CASSVGQLNQPQHF
v_call: TRBV18; j_call: TRBJ2-1; d_call: TRBD2; cdr3_aa: CASSPTLAGEDEQFF
v_call: TRBV2; j_call: TRBJ2-3; d_call: NA; cdr3_aa: CASSERPFTDTQYF
v_call: TRBV7-2; j_call: TRBJ2-7; d_call: NA; cdr3_aa: CASRGAPSEEQYF
v_call: TRBV6-5; j_call: TRBJ1-5; d_call: NA; cdr3_aa: CASRGGGTGNQPQHF
v_call: TRBV10-3; j_call: TRBJ1-1; d_call: NA; cdr3_aa: CAISAVSANTEAFF
v_call: TRBV12-3/TRBV12-4; j_call: TRBJ2-5; d_call: NA; cdr3_aa: CASSSSRGETQYF
v_call: TRBV2; j_call: TRBJ1-5; d_call: NA; cdr3_aa: CASTPMGGIGQPQHF